A selection of T cell receptor beta chains follows, all from one sample in a study of blood T cells in healthy people across ages. MiXCR was run by TCRdb on the 5' RACE reads, yielding one entry per CDR3 protein. The sample consists of 900,000 to 950,000 distinct CDR3 sequences, 25% to 35% of them appearing once. The data were also submitted as part of a second study, on T cells of mothers and their children.

The sequencing input was blood. The source of these receptors is a woman aged 40 to 50 in good health. Each CDR3 is given with its conserved first and last residue. D genes are given only for firm matches. Part of the rows lack a size; the others show once, few, many or a class for expanded clones.

J gene	clone size	V gene	D gene	CDR3 DNA	CDR3 protein
TRBJ2-7	many	TRBV20-1	TRBD1	TGCAGTGCTAGAGGGGGGGGGGACAGGGCCGTCGGCTCCTACGAGCAGTACTTC	CSARGGGDRAVGSYEQYF
TRBJ2-6	few	TRBV9	NA	TGTGCCAGCAGCGTACCACCAACGTCGGCCTCTGGGGCCAACGTCCTGACTTTC	CASSVPPTSASGANVLTF
TRBJ2-2	NA	TRBV7-2	NA	TGTGCCGGCAGCCCTCTTACCGGGGAGCTGTTTTTT	CAGSPLTGELFF
TRBJ2-7	NA	TRBV6-1	TRBD1	TGTGCCAGCAGCGAGACCGGGACAGGGCGTGACGAGCAGTACTTC	CASSETGTGRDEQYF
TRBJ1-2	NA	TRBV20-1	NA	TGCAGTGCTAGAGGGACAGTTTTCTATGGCTGCACCTTC	CSARGTVFYGCTF
TRBJ2-4	many	TRBV28	TRBD1	TGTGCCAGCAGACCGGACAGGGGAAGCATTCAGTACTTC	CASRPDRGSIQYF
TRBJ1-1	many	TRBV29-1	NA	TGCAGCGTTGGCGGGGACACTGAAGCTTTCTTT	CSVGGDTEAFF
TRBJ1-1	few	TRBV28	NA	TGTGCCAGCAGCCTGTTAGGGGGACCTGAAGCTTTCTTT	CASSLLGGPEAFF
TRBJ2-5	NA	TRBV5-6	TRBD2	TGTGCCAGCAGCTTGGACGGGGGAGGGCAGTACTTC	CASSLDGGGQYF
TRBJ2-7	NA	TRBV27	TRBD1	TGTGCCAGCAGTTTTTCTAGGGGGCGAACCTCCTACGAGCAGTACTTC	CASSFSRGRTSYEQYF
TRBJ1-5	few	TRBV28	TRBD1	TGTGCCACTCGGGGACAGGGGAGTCGCAATCAGCCCCAGCATTTT	CATRGQGSRNQPQHF
TRBJ2-5	NA	TRBV6-5	TRBD2	TGTGCCAGCAGTTACGGCGGGGGGTCCGAGACCCAGTACTTC	CASSYGGGSETQYF
TRBJ1-1	few	TRBV4-1	TRBD1	TGCGCCAGCAGCCAAACAGGACAGGGCGGCACTGAAGCTTTCTTT	CASSQTGQGGTEAFF
TRBJ1-1	NA	TRBV20-1	NA	TGCAGTGCTAGAGATGACGGGATGAACACTGAAGCTTTCTTT	CSARDDGMNTEAFF